What follows are 21 T cell receptor beta chains derived from one specimen sequenced in a study of cytomegalovirus exposure and HLA in healthy donors. In the PCR, 60 Vbeta and 13 Jbeta primers were used. The assay was immunoSEQ multiplex PCR, and TCRdb's table has in-frame clones only and misses some. Of nearly 200,000 clones in the sample, about 87% are singletons; the top ten hold 1.3%. Sequencing was performed on PBMCs. Source of these receptors: a man aged 25-45 years in good health and CMV-seronegative.

Notes on this clone: This sample also contains other DNA sequences that code for the same CDR3. The chain combines TRBV29-1 with TRBJ2-1; 7 nucleotides match TRBD1. Trimming at V came to 7 bases and at J to 3 bases, leaving 6 bases not matched to a gene. Germline V gene sequence: CDR1 SQVTM, CDR2 ANQGSEA. The CDR3 consists of 13 residues. The CDR3: CSAGTDSYNEQFF. CDR3 DNA sequence: TGCAGCGCAGGGACAGATAGCTACAATGAGCAGTTCTTC.

The chain is built from TRBV5-5 and TRBJ1-1; D may be TRBD1 (6 bases). Germline loops: CDR1 SGHKS, CDR2 YYEKEE (reference sequence). CDR3 length equals 13 residues. Trimming removed 4 bases from V and 4 bases from J, with 11 bases in between. This CDR3 reads CASSATGITEAFF. Written as DNA, the CDR3 is TGTGCCAGCAGCGCGACAGGTATCACTGAAGCTTTCTTT.

The J gene is TRBJ2-3, the V gene TRBV5-1; 13 positions agree with TRBD2. V shed 4 bases, J shed 4 bases, and the junction held 6 bases outside the gene matches. This CDR3 comprises 16 residues. Germline CDR1 is SGHRS and CDR2 is YFSETQ. CDR3 nucleotides: TGCGCCAGCAGCCAAACTAGCGGGGGGGCATCAGATACGCAGTATTTT. Its translation is CASSQTSGGASDTQYF.

The rearrangement joins TRBV28 to TRBJ1-5, with D perhaps TRBD1 (6 bases). Germline CDR1 is MDHEN and CDR2 is SYDVKM. This CDR3 comprises 12 residues. The V gene lost 7 bases and the J gene lost 7 bases, with 11 bases spanning the gap. The DNA for the CDR3 is TGTGCCAGCAACCAGGGGTGGCAGCCCCAGCATTTT. Protein sequence: CASNQGWQPQHF.

J is TRBJ1-1 and V is TRBV6-1, with no clear D. Germline CDR1 reads MNHNS; CDR2 reads SASEGT. V was trimmed by 6 bases and J by 7 bases, leaving 18 bases between them. The CDR3 is 14 residues long. The CDR3 spells CASSQGGQDDEAFF. The CDR3 DNA reads as TGTGCCAGCAGCCAAGGCGGGCAGGACGATGAAGCTTTCTTT.

The chain combines TRBV6-5 with TRBJ1-1, with D maybe TRBD1 (5 bases). Germline CDR1 is MNHEY and CDR2 is SVGAGI. The CDR3 has 11 amino acids. Trimming removed 8 bases from V and 6 bases from J, with 10 bases in between. The CDR3 spells CASGDSSEAFF. CDR3 in DNA: TGTGCCAGCGGTGACAGCTCTGAAGCTTTCTTT.

V gene TRBV6-5 combines with J gene TRBJ2-2; D unclear. CDR3 length: 14 residues. V lost 3 bases to trimming and J lost 4 bases, with 9 bases between them. Per germline, CDR1 MNHEY and CDR2 SVGAGI. The CDR3 DNA reads TGTGCCAGCAGTTATGGCGGAATCACCGGGGAGCTGTTTTTT. This translates into CASSYGGITGELFF.

The J gene is TRBJ2-7, the V gene TRBV6-5, with D uncertain. Germline lookup yields CDR1 MNHEY and CDR2 SVGAGI. The CDR3 runs 12 residues. V was cut by 5 bases and J by 4 bases, with 9 bases left in between. For the CDR3, the DNA is TGTGCCAGCAGTGAACGGGTGTACGAGCAGTACTTC. It codes for CASSERVYEQYF.

V usage is TRBV5-4 and J usage is TRBJ1-6; D possibly corresponds to TRBD1 (5 bases). Germline CDR1 is SGHNT and CDR2 is YYREEE (reference sequence). The germline V and J ends were trimmed by 0 bases and 0 bases, with 13 bases remaining between them. The CDR3 runs 18 residues. CDR3: CASSLVASGGSYNSPLHF. The CDR3 coding sequence is TGTGCCAGCAGCTTGGTTGCGAGCGGGGGCTCCTATAATTCACCCCTCCACTTT. Full variable domain (rest looked up from reference TRBV5-4 and TRBJ1-6): ETGVTQSPTHLIKTRGQQVTLRCSSQSGHNTVSWYQQALGQGPQFIFQYYREEENGRGNFPPRFSGLQFPNYSSELNVNALELDDSALYLCASSLVASGGSYNSPLHFGNGTRLTVT.

This clone has just a few counts. The DNA for the CDR3 is TGTGCCACCCAGCGGGGGCAGATGCACACTGAAGCTTTCTTT. As protein: CATQRGQMHTEAFF. The chain joins TRBV15 to TRBJ1-1; perhaps TRBD1 as D (6 bases). The germline V gene encodes CDR1 LNHNV and CDR2 YYDKDF (reference sequence). CDR3 size: 14 residues. V was clipped by 8 bases and J by 3 bases, with 16 bases between them.

For the CDR3, the DNA is TGTGCCAGCAGCTTGGTGGACTCCAGAGGCACAGATACGCAGTATTTT. Translation gives CASSLVDSRGTDTQYF. The chain couples TRBV5-6 to TRBJ2-3; possibly TRBD2 for D (5 bases). V was shortened by 0 bases and J by 1 base, with 12 bases between the two germline ends. There are 16 residues in the CDR3. In germline, CDR1 is SGHDT, CDR2 YYEEEE.

The DNA for the CDR3 is TGCGCCAGCAGCCAAGCCCCGCCGGGACAGGGGGTCCAAGAGACCCAGTACTTC. As protein: CASSQAPPGQGVQETQYF. The J gene is TRBJ2-5, the V gene TRBV4-1; 11 bases agree with TRBD1. V dropped 1 base and J dropped 1; count of bases not matched to a gene: 8. This CDR3 comprises 18 residues. Per germline, CDR1 MGHRA and CDR2 YSYEKL.

The V call is TRBV19, the J call TRBJ2-7; possible D gene TRBD2, 5 bases. CDR3 size: 16 residues. Between the trimmed V and J ends, which lost 3 bases and 5 bases, there was a span of 20 bases. Germline V gives CDR1 LNHDA, CDR2 SQIVND (reference sequence). CDR3 bases: TGTGCCAGTAGTATTGGGTCGGGGTACGTAACCCACGAGCAGTACTTC. This encodes CASSIGSGYVTHEQYF.

There are a few counts of this clone. This chain uses TRBV7-9 with TRBJ1-3; maybe TRBD1 (6 bases). This CDR3 has 14 residues. Germline values: CDR1 SEHNR, CDR2 FQNEAQ (reference sequence). V gave up 8 bases and J gave up 0 bases, with 11 bases separating them. CDR3 nucleotide sequence: TGTGCCAGCTTGAGGACAGTCTCTGGAAACACCATATATTTT. This gives the protein CASLRTVSGNTIYF. The whole variable domain, remainder taken from reference TRBV7-9 and TRBJ1-3, is DTGVSQNPRHKITKRGQNVTFRCDPISEHNRLYWYRQTLGQGPEFLTYFQNEAQLEKSRLLSDRFSAERPKGSFSTLEIQRTEQGDSAMYLCASLRTVSGNTIYFGEGSWLTVV.

The gene calls are TRBV7-2 and TRBJ2-5; 14 bases match TRBD2. Germline loops: CDR1 SGHTA, CDR2 FQGNSA. The CDR3 is 16 amino acids. V trimming: 2 bases; J trimming: 4 bases; junction bases outside the gene matches: 3. CDR3 amino acids: CASSLRLAGGRETQYF. The CDR3 DNA is TGTGCCAGCAGCTTAAGACTAGCGGGGGGGCGAGAGACCCAGTACTTC.

The table lists this clone with a count of one. The CDR3 region has the DNA TGTGCCAGCAGCCGGACCGACAGGAATTGGGATGAAAAACTGTTTTTT. It codes for CASSRTDRNWDEKLFF. The gene calls are TRBV7-9 and TRBJ1-4, with D possibly TRBD1 on 6 matching bases. V lost 5 bases and J 6 bases, leaving 19 bases between the germline ends. The CDR3 sequence is 16 residues long. Germline V gene sequence: CDR1 SEHNR, CDR2 FQNEAQ (reference sequence).

The chain carries TRBV5-6 and TRBJ2-5; 11 positions agree with TRBD2. V lost 3 bases, J lost 13 bases, and 14 bases stayed unmatched. Germline V gene data show CDR1 as SGHDT and CDR2 as YYEEEE. This CDR3 is 15 amino acids long. The chain's CDR3 is CASSSEYTSGGPGYF. The CDR3, as DNA: TGTGCCAGCAGCTCGGAGTACACTAGCGGGGGACCCGGGTACTTC.

The V and J genes are TRBV7-8 and TRBJ2-7; a weak D match, TRBD1 (6 bases). Germline V gene data show CDR1 as SGHVS and CDR2 as FQNEAQ. Trimming took 1 base from V and 1 from J, leaving 8 bases between them. This CDR3 region has 14 residues. In DNA, the CDR3 is TGTGCCAGCAGCTTAGGGACAGTTTCCTACGAGCAGTACTTC. This codes for CASSLGTVSYEQYF.

The chain recombines TRBV2 with TRBJ2-1; the D gene is possibly TRBD2 (6 bases). Germline values: CDR1 SNHLY, CDR2 FYNNEI. The CDR3 runs 14 residues. Deletions cut 7 bases from V and 6 bases from J, with 16 bases between. The CDR3 sequence: CASTPRDLSNEQFF. CDR3 nucleotides: TGTGCCAGCACCCCCCGGGACTTAAGCAATGAGCAGTTCTTC.

Note on this clone: Other DNA variants within this sample encode the same CDR3. The rearrangement joins TRBV28 to TRBJ2-3, with D maybe TRBD1 (5 bases). V was trimmed by 8 bases and J by 0 bases, leaving 9 bases between them. This CDR3 has 13 residues. Germline V CDR1 and CDR2: MDHEN, SYDVKM. The CDR3 DNA reads TGTGCCAGCCGAGACAGTAGCACAGATACGCAGTATTTT. Translated: CASRDSSTDTQYF.

The chain is built from TRBV7-9 and TRBJ2-3, with a possible D match to TRBD1 (5 bases). This CDR3 has 15 residues. Trimming stripped 5 bases from V and 0 bases from J, with 12 bases between. Germline CDR1 and CDR2: SEHNR and FQNEAQ (reference sequence). The CDR3 protein is CASSPRTTSTDTQYF. The CDR3 coding sequence is TGTGCCAGCAGCCCACGGACAACTAGCACAGATACGCAGTATTTT. Full variable domain (missing parts from reference TRBV7-9 and TRBJ2-3): DTGVSQNPRHKITKRGQNVTFRCDPISEHNRLYWYRQTLGQGPEFLTYFQNEAQLEKSRLLSDRFSAERPKGSFSTLEIQRTEQGDSAMYLCASSPRTTSTDTQYFGPGTRLTVL.